The source of this T cell receptor beta chain is a study of blood T cell repertoires in COVID-19. At the level of the study: Acute and convalescent COVID-19 specimens originated in the United States, Italy and Spain. The analysed material was cDNA or gDNA that came from T cells, B-cell-depleted T cells, or PBMCs.

The CDR3 runs to 14 residues. The germline V and J ends were trimmed by 0 bases and 4 bases, with 12 bases remaining between them. The germline CDR1 and CDR2 sequences are GTSNPN and SVGIG (reference sequence). Original handling: Reference gene primer amplification gave estimated nucleated cell counts. Libraries were prepared by immunoSEQ multiplex PCR; TCRdb keeps only in-frame clonotypes and omits some of them. For V, J and clone size, that table is used; D and trimming come from the DNA. The table lists some 120,000 clones, roughly 76% of them singletons. The sequenced sample consisted of peripheral blood. This receptor was obtained from a human donor in a cohort sampled during active COVID-19. V and J are TRBV30 and TRBJ1-2; D remains ambiguous. CDR3 coding DNA: TGTGCCTGGAGTGTCGAGGCTAGCAGCTATGGCTACACCTTC. Residues: CAWSVEASSYGYTF.